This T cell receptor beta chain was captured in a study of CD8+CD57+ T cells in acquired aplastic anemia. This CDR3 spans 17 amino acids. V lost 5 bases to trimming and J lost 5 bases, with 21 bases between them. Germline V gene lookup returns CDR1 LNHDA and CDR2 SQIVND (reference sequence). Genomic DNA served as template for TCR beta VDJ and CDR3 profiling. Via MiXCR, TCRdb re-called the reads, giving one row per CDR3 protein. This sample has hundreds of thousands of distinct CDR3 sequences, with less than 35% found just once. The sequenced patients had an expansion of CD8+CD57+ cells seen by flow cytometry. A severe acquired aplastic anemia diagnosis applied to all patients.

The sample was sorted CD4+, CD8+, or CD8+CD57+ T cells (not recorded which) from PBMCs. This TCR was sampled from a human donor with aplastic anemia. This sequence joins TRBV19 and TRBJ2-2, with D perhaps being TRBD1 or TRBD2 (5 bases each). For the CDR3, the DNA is TGTGCCAGTAGTCCCTTTTTTACCGGGACCTGGACCGGGGAGCTGTTTTTT. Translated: CASSPFFTGTWTGELFF.